Listed below are T cell receptor beta chains from one sample, sequenced in a study of shared clonotypes between healthy human individuals. Using immunoSEQ multiplex PCR, the repertoire was profiled, and TCRdb retains in-frame clones only, with some absent. The sample gives about 960,000 clones, approximately 76% of which show up once; around 1.4% is in the top ten. Sample: memory CD4+ T cells sorted from blood. Receptors originate from a man between 18 and 35 years old in good health. Both conserved end residues are part of each CDR3. D genes are given only for firm matches. Clone size is given for some rows only: seen once, a few or many times, or a class if the clone is expanded.

>-|-|TRBV6-6|TRBJ1-1|16
CASSYSSQGMNTEAFF
TGTGCCAGCAGTTACTCGAGTCAGGGGATGAACACTGAAGCTTTCTTT
>once|-|TRBV30|TRBJ1-6|15
CAWKGPLRVSSPLHF
TGTGCCTGGAAGGGACCCCTCCGAGTGAGTTCACCCCTCCACTTT
>-|TRBD1|TRBV7-6|TRBJ1-6|15
CASSDGDSHNSPLHF
TGTGCCAGCAGCGACGGGGACAGCCACAATTCACCCCTCCACTTT
>-|-|TRBV25-1|TRBJ2-1|15
CASSEYGQGNNEQFF
TGTGCCAGCAGTGAATATGGTCAGGGGAACAATGAGCAGTTCTTC
>few|-|TRBV5-4|TRBJ2-5|15
CASSSGGGYQETQYF
TGTGCCAGCAGCTCCGGAGGGGGGTACCAAGAGACCCAGTACTTC
>-|TRBD2|TRBV4-1|TRBJ2-5|17
CASSQVGAGGPLETQYF
TGCGCCAGCAGCCAAGTAGGGGCGGGGGGGCCTCTGGAGACCCAGTACTTC
>few|-|TRBV10-3|TRBJ1-2|11
CAISEGIGYTF
TGTGCCATCAGTGAGGGGATCGGCTACACCTTC
>-|-|TRBV7-9|TRBJ1-2|15
CASSPASAGDYGYTF
TGTGCCAGCAGCCCTGCTTCCGCCGGGGACTATGGCTACACCTTC
>-|-|TRBV18|TRBJ2-7|14
CASSQTGAYYEQYF
TGTGCCAGCTCACAAACGGGAGCGTACTACGAGCAGTACTTC
>-|-|TRBV10-1|TRBJ2-3|16
CASSPLWGKGTDTQYF
TGCGCCAGCAGCCCCCTTTGGGGTAAGGGCACAGATACGCAGTATTTT
>-|-|TRBV18|TRBJ1-1|14
CASSPSRSSTEAFF
TGTGCCAGCTCACCCAGTCGGTCCTCCACTGAAGCTTTCTTT
>-|-|TRBV7-3|TRBJ2-1|14
CASSFQAGSNEQFF
TGTGCCAGCAGCTTTCAAGCCGGGTCAAATGAGCAGTTCTTC
>once|-|TRBV29-1|TRBJ1-4|13
CSVEGGGGGKLFF
TGCAGCGTTGAAGGTGGGGGCGGTGGAAAACTGTTTTTT
>few|-|TRBV18|TRBJ2-3|13
CASSVGAQDTQYF
TGTGCCAGCTCCGTCGGGGCACAAGATACGCAGTATTTT
>-|-|TRBV6-5|TRBJ2-1|15
CASRTHRATDNEQFF
TGTGCCAGCAGAACCCACAGGGCTACAGACAATGAGCAGTTCTTC
>-|-|TRBV6-5|TRBJ2-2|14
CASRGRENTGELFF
TGTGCCAGCAGAGGCAGGGAGAACACCGGGGAGCTGTTTTTT
>-|-|TRBV6-1|TRBJ2-1|15
CASSDRTPGVNEQFF
TGTGCCAGCAGTGATCGGACACCCGGGGTAAATGAGCAGTTCTTC
>-|-|TRBV7-8|TRBJ2-7|13
CASSREFFYEQYF
TGTGCCAGCAGCCGGGAGTTCTTCTACGAGCAGTACTTC
>-|TRBD1|TRBV5-1|TRBJ1-1|15
CASSLAGTGRTEAFF
TGCGCCAGCAGCTTGGCAGGGACAGGGAGGACTGAAGCTTTCTTT
>-|TRBD1|TRBV5-1|TRBJ2-3|16
CASSLTGVDGTDTQYF
TGCGCCAGCAGCTTGACAGGGGTAGACGGCACAGATACGCAGTATTTT
>once|TRBD2|TRBV30|TRBJ2-1|15
CARDASGLAGGEQFF
TGTGCCCGTGACGCATCGGGACTAGCGGGAGGGGAGCAGTTCTTC
>-|-|TRBV28|TRBJ1-1|14
CASSRNGRRNEAFF
TGTGCCAGCAGTAGGAATGGGCGACGTAATGAAGCTTTCTTT
>once|TRBD2|TRBV5-8|TRBJ2-1|15
CASSLASGRVDEQFF
TGTGCCAGCAGCTTGGCTAGCGGGAGGGTGGATGAGCAGTTCTTC
>-|-|TRBV7-9|TRBJ1-6|14
CASSRQWDNSPLHF
TGTGCCAGCAGCCGACAGTGGGATAATTCACCCCTCCACTTT
>-|TRBD1|TRBV20-1|TRBJ1-4|11
CSAYKTGELFF
TGCAGTGCTTACAAGACAGGGGAACTGTTTTTT
>-|-|TRBV6-1|TRBJ2-7|15
CASRGGTPEGYEQYF
TGTGCCAGCAGGGGCGGGACGCCCGAGGGCTACGAGCAGTACTTC
>once|-|TRBV4-2|TRBJ2-6|17
CASSLEGPQSGANVLTF
TGTGCCAGCAGCCTAGAGGGGCCCCAATCTGGGGCCAACGTCCTGACTTTC
>-|-|TRBV11-2|TRBJ2-2|15
CASSLERGFSGELFF
TGTGCCAGCAGCTTAGAACGGGGGTTCTCCGGGGAGCTGTTTTTT
>-|-|TRBV7-2|TRBJ1-4|14
CASSSGTAGRKLFF
TGTGCCAGCAGCTCCGGGACGGCGGGTAGAAAACTGTTTTTT
>many|TRBD1|TRBV30|TRBJ1-5|13
CAWTTGAGQPQHF
TGTGCCTGGACCACAGGGGCGGGTCAGCCCCAGCATTTT
>-|-|TRBV29-1|TRBJ2-1|13
CSVGVYPGAEQFF
TGCAGCGTTGGAGTCTACCCGGGGGCGGAGCAGTTCTTC
>few|-|TRBV5-1|TRBJ2-5|15
CASSPGRGRSETQYF
TGCGCCAGCAGCCCTGGACGGGGGAGGTCGGAGACCCAGTACTTC